These 23 T cell receptor beta chains share one sample of origin, sequenced in a study of blood T cell repertoires in COVID-19. The table came from immunoSEQ multiplex PCR; TCRdb's copy has only in-frame clones and leaves some out. The sample shows 200,000 to 250,000 clones, 82% of them seen only once. The sample comprised peripheral blood. These receptors originate from a woman older than 75 with acute or convalescent COVID-19.

This chain connects TRBV3-1 (or the pseudogene TRBV3-2) to TRBJ2-7; TRBD2 agrees at 11 bases. The CDR3 contains 18 residues. Losses at the gene ends were 0 bases for V and 2 bases for J; bases not matched to a gene: 9. The germline V gene has CDR1 LGHDT and CDR2 YNNKEL (reference sequence). CDR3 DNA: TGTGCCAGCAGCCAAGAAGGGCTAGCGGGGGGCCAAGCCTACGAGCAGTACTTC. Translating it yields CASSQEGLAGGQAYEQYF.

This clone was observed a handful of times. This chain joins TRBV28 and TRBJ1-6; D is unclear. Germline CDR1 reads MDHEN; CDR2 reads SYDVKM. Trimming cost V 6 bases and J 6 bases, with 9 bases left between them. CDR3 size: 13 residues. The CDR3 region has the DNA TGTGCCAGCAGCGTCGGTGGTAATTCACCCCTCCACTTT. This gives the protein CASSVGGNSPLHF.

The V and J genes are TRBV7-2 and TRBJ2-7; 7 bases line up with TRBD1. This CDR3 spans 14 amino acids. The junction had 7 bases not matched to a gene; V was cut back by 5 bases and J by 3 bases. Germline V gene sequence: CDR1 SGHTA, CDR2 FQGNSA. The CDR3 spells CASSEQGQSYEQYF. In DNA form, the CDR3 reads TGTGCCAGCAGCGAGCAGGGACAGAGCTACGAGCAGTACTTC.

The V gene is TRBV30, the J gene TRBJ1-1; D unresolved. CDR3 size: 17 residues. Germline V gives CDR1 GTSNPN, CDR2 SVGIG (reference sequence). V was cut by 4 bases and J by 6 bases, with 27 bases left in between. CDR3 in amino acids: CAWTLPGRRNLRAEAFF. CDR3 nucleotide sequence: TGTGCCTGGACCCTCCCTGGGCGTAGGAACCTGCGCGCTGAAGCTTTCTTT.

This clone was observed a single time. The rearrangement links TRBV3-1 (or the pseudogene TRBV3-2) to TRBJ1-1; 8 bases agree with TRBD1. This CDR3 comprises 17 residues. In germline, CDR1 is LGHDT, CDR2 YNNKEL (reference sequence). The V segment lost 4 bases and the J segment 7 bases; nucleotides outside the gene matches: 17. CDR3 bases: TGTGCCAGCAGCCGCGCCGGAGGATTGGGACAGGCTAATGAAGCTTTCTTT. It specifies CASSRAGGLGQANEAFF.

V is TRBV3-1 (or the pseudogene TRBV3-2) and J is TRBJ2-1; 13 bases map to TRBD2. The junction had 13 bases not matched to a gene; V was cut back by 4 bases and J by 7 bases. The CDR3 has 18 amino acids. Per the germline V gene, CDR1 is LGHDT and CDR2 is YNNKEL (reference sequence). The CDR3 region is CASSLGTSGAPSFNEQFF. The CDR3, as DNA: TGTGCCAGCAGCCTTGGGACTAGCGGGGCTCCGTCGTTTAATGAGCAGTTCTTC.

The chain combines TRBV24-1 with TRBJ2-5; 12 nucleotides align to TRBD2. The CDR3 extends over 15 amino acids. The V gene end was trimmed by 12 bases and the J gene end by 2 bases; junction bases not matched to a gene: 9. CDR1 and CDR2 (germline): KGHDR, SFDVKD. CDR3 in DNA: TGTGCCGCCCGAATCGGGACTAGCGGGCAAGAGACCCAGTACTTC. Translation: CAARIGTSGQETQYF.

The V call is TRBV5-1, the J call TRBJ1-1; D unresolved. V was clipped by 0 bases and J by 0 bases, with 9 bases between them. The length of the CDR3 is 15 residues. Per germline, CDR1 SGHRS and CDR2 YFSETQ. The CDR3: CASSLAKRMNTEAFF. In DNA form, the CDR3 reads TGCGCCAGCAGCTTGGCCAAGAGAATGAACACTGAAGCTTTCTTT.

The rearrangement links TRBV19 to TRBJ2-1, with D perhaps matching TRBD2 (5 bases). Trimming left V 5 bases short and J 9 bases short, with 8 bases between. Germline assignment: CDR1 LNHDA and CDR2 SQIVND (reference sequence). The CDR3 is 11 residues long. CDR3 amino acids: CASSFSGEQFF. CDR3 in DNA: TGTGCCAGTAGTTTCAGCGGTGAGCAGTTCTTC.

CDR3 bases: TGTGCCAGTACCGGGGGAGAAAAACTGTTTTTT. Amino acid sequence: CASTGGEKLFF. This sequence joins TRBV19 and TRBJ1-4; possibly TRBD1 for D (5 bases). Germline V gene lookup returns CDR1 LNHDA and CDR2 SQIVND (reference sequence). The CDR3 totals 11 residues. Deletions cut 7 bases from V and 8 bases from J, with 8 bases between.

The V call is TRBV9, the J call TRBJ2-1, with 16 bases lining up with TRBD2. V trimming: 3 bases; J trimming: 1 base; junction bases outside the gene matches: 4. This CDR3 contains 18 residues. Germline V gives CDR1 SGDLS, CDR2 YYNGEE. In DNA, the CDR3 is TGTGCCAGCAGCGCGGGACTAGCGGGGGGGCCATCCTACAATGAGCAGTTCTTC. Amino acid sequence: CASSAGLAGGPSYNEQFF.

This sequence joins TRBV12-3 or TRBV12-4 and TRBJ2-2; 7 nucleotides line up with TRBD1. The CDR3 contains 13 residues. Trimming cost V 5 bases and J 4 bases; bases outside gene matches: 1. The CDR3 coding sequence is TGTGCCAGCAGTACAGGGGCCACCGGGGAGCTGTTTTTT. Amino acid sequence: CASSTGATGELFF.

The chain couples TRBV4-2 to TRBJ2-7, with a possible D match to TRBD1 (6 bases). This CDR3 is 16 amino acids long. Trimming took 1 base from V and 2 from J, leaving 15 bases between them. Germline loops: CDR1 LGHNA, CDR2 YNFKEQ. The chain's CDR3 is CASSQVRSQGTYEQYF. Written as DNA, the CDR3 is TGTGCCAGCAGCCAAGTCCGTAGCCAGGGGACCTACGAGCAGTACTTC.

The V call is TRBV7-2, the J call TRBJ2-1; 9 nucleotides line up with TRBD2. Per germline, CDR1 SGHTA and CDR2 FQGNSA. V was pared by 5 bases and J by 9 bases, with 8 bases of the junction left unmatched. The CDR3 extends over 14 amino acids. The CDR3 DNA sequence: TGTGCCAGCAGCCCCGGGCGGGGGGGGGCTGAGCAGTTCTTC. Its protein is CASSPGRGGAEQFF.

This chain uses TRBV19 with TRBJ1-1, with TRBD1 as a possible D gene (6 bases). This CDR3 contains 14 residues. V was trimmed by 3 bases and J by 5 bases, leaving 13 bases between them. CDR1 and CDR2 (germline): LNHDA, SQIVND (reference sequence). The CDR3 nucleotides are TGTGCCAGTAGTATGGCGGGGGGCGAAACTGAAGCTTTCTTT. Translating it yields CASSMAGGETEAFF. Variable domain in full (rest from reference TRBV19 and TRBJ1-1): DGGITQSPKYLFRKEGQNVTLSCEQNLNHDAMYWYRQDPGQGLRLIYYSQIVNDFQKGDIAEGYSVSREKKESFPLTVTSAQKNPTAFYLCASSMAGGETEAFFGQGTRLTVV.

V usage is TRBV20-1 and J usage is TRBJ2-1; 13 positions match TRBD2. V gave up 3 bases and J gave up 14 bases; unmatched junction bases: 10. The CDR3 has 14 residues. Per germline, CDR1 DFQATT and CDR2 SNEGSKA (reference sequence). The chain's CDR3 is CSASPTSGGLKEFF. Written as DNA, the CDR3 is TGCAGTGCTAGTCCGACTAGCGGGGGGCTAAAGGAGTTCTTC.

This chain links TRBV11-2 with TRBJ1-1, with D possibly TRBD1 on 6 matching bases. V gave up 0 bases and J gave up 4 bases, with 9 bases separating them. The CDR3 is 14 amino acids. Per the germline V gene, CDR1 is SGHAT and CDR2 is FQNNGV. The CDR3 bases are TGTGCCAGCAGCTTAGAGGGGGGGGCCACTGAAGCTTTCTTT. It translates to CASSLEGGATEAFF.

This clone was seen only once. J is TRBJ2-1 and V is TRBV7-2; D is unclear. Germline CDR1 SGHTA, CDR2 FQGNSA. The germline V and J ends were trimmed by 1 base and 7 bases, with 5 bases remaining between them. This CDR3 contains 12 residues. CDR3 loop: CASSLDLNEQFF. CDR3 DNA sequence: TGTGCCAGCAGCTTAGATTTAAATGAGCAGTTCTTC.

This chain joins TRBV2 and TRBJ1-4; a possible D gene is TRBD1 (6 bases). Trimming cost V 8 bases and J 5 bases, with 12 bases left between them. Germline V CDR1 and CDR2: SNHLY, FYNNEI. The CDR3 runs to 13 residues. CDR3 in amino acids: CASSGAANEKLFF. The CDR3 region has the DNA TGTGCCAGCTCAGGGGCCGCGAATGAAAAACTGTTTTTT.

This clone was detected once. V usage is TRBV5-1 and J usage is TRBJ2-3; maybe TRBD2 (6 bases). Germline V gives CDR1 SGHRS, CDR2 YFSETQ. This CDR3 is built from 16 residues. The V and J ends lost 0 bases and 2 bases respectively, with 13 bases between them. CDR3 in amino acids: CASSLGGRTPTDTQYF. DNA of the CDR3: TGCGCCAGCAGCTTGGGGGGGAGGACCCCCACAGATACGCAGTATTTT.

The chain employs TRBV7-2 and TRBJ1-5; maybe TRBD1 (6 bases). V was clipped by 1 base and J by 7 bases, with 11 bases between them. The CDR3 covers 14 residues. Germline values: CDR1 SGHTA, CDR2 FQGNSA. CDR3 protein: CASSLEAGEQPQHF. The CDR3 nucleotides read TGTGCCAGCAGCTTAGAGGCAGGGGAGCAGCCCCAGCATTTT.

The V and J genes are TRBV4-3 and TRBJ2-5; TRBD2 agrees at 8 bases. The CDR3 has 17 residues. The J segment lost 2 bases and the V segment lost 1 base, leaving 9 bases of the junction unmatched. The germline gives CDR1 LGHNA, CDR2 YSLEER. This chain's CDR3 is CASSQGGTSGGQETQYF. CDR3 coding DNA: TGCGCCAGCAGCCAAGGCGGGACAAGCGGGGGACAAGAGACCCAGTACTTC.

The V gene is TRBV27, the J gene TRBJ1-5, with a tentative D call TRBD1 (5 bases). V shed 6 bases and J shed 2 bases, with 14 bases lying between them. CDR1 and CDR2 from the germline V gene are MNHEY and SMNVEV (reference sequence). The CDR3 consists of 15 residues. This CDR3 reads CASSSGIVGNQPQHF. DNA of the CDR3: TGTGCCAGCAGCTCAGGGATAGTGGGCAATCAGCCCCAGCATTTT.